These 32 T cell receptor beta chains originate from one sample sequenced in a study of cytomegalovirus exposure and HLA in healthy donors. PCR amplification relied on 60 Vbeta primers (plus 13 Jbeta primers). Clones were read by immunoSEQ multiplex PCR, and TCRdb kept only the in-frame ones, dropping some. Found here are 110,000 to 150,000 clones, approximately 80% of them singletons; the top ten hold around 4.9%. Sequenced: PBMCs. Receptors originate from a male donor in good health and CMV-seronegative.

The chain links TRBV19 to TRBJ1-2, with D maybe TRBD1 (5 bases). V was pared by 5 bases and J by 5 bases, with 18 bases between. CDR1 is LNHDA, CDR2 SQIVND, per germline (reference sequence). This CDR3 has 15 residues. CDR3 sequence reads: CASSPRDRLAYGYTF. The CDR3 DNA is TGTGCCAGTAGTCCACGGGACCGACTAGCTTATGGCTACACCTTC. Combining the CDR3 with reference TRBV19 and TRBJ1-2 gives the whole variable domain DGGITQSPKYLFRKEGQNVTLSCEQNLNHDAMYWYRQDPGQGLRLIYYSQIVNDFQKGDIAEGYSVSREKKESFPLTVTSAQKNPTAFYLCASSPRDRLAYGYTFGSGTRLTVV.

The V and J genes are TRBV4-3 and TRBJ1-1; D call uncertain. Trimming removed 0 bases at V and 0 bases at J, with 8 bases between. CDR3 length equals 15 residues. The germline CDR1 and CDR2 sequences are LGHNA and YSLEER. The CDR3 protein is CASSQDRSMNTEAFF. DNA of the CDR3: TGCGCCAGCAGCCAAGACAGGTCCATGAACACTGAAGCTTTCTTT.

The rearrangement links TRBV7-6 to TRBJ2-3; 8 nucleotides agree with TRBD2. The CDR3 runs 17 residues. V trimming: 5 bases; J trimming: 5 bases; junction bases outside the gene matches: 15. Per the germline V gene, CDR1 is SGHVS and CDR2 is FNYEAQ. CDR3 in amino acids: CASSIVAGSARGDTQYF. Written as DNA, the CDR3 is TGTGCCAGCAGCATCGTAGCGGGGAGCGCCCGGGGAGATACGCAGTATTTT.

The chain has TRBV7-9 and TRBJ1-3, with TRBD1 as a possible D gene (6 bases). The CDR3 totals 19 residues. Germline V gives CDR1 SEHNR, CDR2 FQNEAQ (reference sequence). The ends were cut back, 5 bases at V and 0 bases at J, with 23 bases in the middle. The CDR3 nucleotides read TGTGCCAGCAGCCCATCGGGGGGAGGACAGATCAGCTCTGGAAACACCATATATTTT. Translation gives CASSPSGGGQISSGNTIYF.

The gene calls are TRBV2 and TRBJ1-1, with 7 bases lining up with TRBD1. The length of the CDR3 is 13 residues. Germline CDR1 reads SNHLY; CDR2 reads FYNNEI. Trimming cost V 10 bases and J 4 bases; bases outside gene matches: 9. The DNA for the CDR3 is TGTGCCACGGGACAGAAGGGAAGCACTGAAGCTTTCTTT. Its protein is CATGQKGSTEAFF.

CDR3 loop: CASSQDRSEQYF. The CDR3, as DNA: TGCGCCAGCAGCCAAGACCGGAGCGAGCAGTACTTC. The chain combines TRBV4-3 with TRBJ2-7; D unclear. The V gene's germline CDR1 is LGHNA and CDR2 YSLEER. The CDR3 has 12 amino acids. V was trimmed by 0 bases and J by 6 bases, leaving 6 bases between them.

V and J are TRBV28 and TRBJ1-2; D call uncertain. V shed 6 bases and J shed 5 bases, with 13 bases lying between them. Germline CDR1 and CDR2: MDHEN and SYDVKM. This CDR3 has 13 amino acids. The CDR3 spells CASRRGPGYGYTF. CDR3 nucleotide sequence: TGTGCCAGCAGGCGGGGTCCGGGGTATGGCTACACCTTC.

V is TRBV6-4 and J is TRBJ2-2; D gene unclear. Germline CDR1 MRHNA, CDR2 SNTAGT. The CDR3 contains 14 residues. V was clipped by 4 bases and J by 0 bases, with 6 bases between them. The CDR3 bases are TGTGCCAGCAGTGTTATGTCGAACACCGGGGAGCTGTTTTTT. This encodes CASSVMSNTGELFF.

The chain has TRBV6-1 and TRBJ2-2; 8 nucleotides match TRBD2. With 2 bases clipped from V and 7 bases from J, the junction kept 9 bases outside the gene matches. CDR3 length equals 16 residues. The germline CDR1 and CDR2 sequences are MNHNS and SASEGT. The CDR3 here is CASSEYRGGVGGELFF. DNA of the CDR3: TGTGCCAGCAGTGAATATCGGGGGGGGGTCGGCGGGGAGCTGTTTTTT.

The rearrangement joins TRBV27 to TRBJ2-7; 7 positions match TRBD2. V shed 6 bases, J shed 5 bases, and the junction held 7 bases outside the gene matches. The germline V gene encodes CDR1 MNHEY and CDR2 SMNVEV (reference sequence). CDR3 length equals 13 residues. The CDR3 here is CASRNGGNNEQYF. For the CDR3, the DNA is TGTGCCAGCAGGAACGGGGGGAACAACGAGCAGTACTTC.

The chain carries TRBV30 and TRBJ1-2, with D unclear. Germline V gives CDR1 GTSNPN, CDR2 SVGIG (reference sequence). Deletions cut 1 base from V and 5 bases from J, with 11 bases between. The CDR3 covers 13 residues. The CDR3 sequence: CAWSGPGWYGYTF. In nucleotides, the CDR3 is TGTGCCTGGAGTGGGCCGGGTTGGTATGGCTACACCTTC.

The CDR3 is CASSLRRSVVAGENEQFF. The CDR3 DNA reads as TGCGCCAGCAGCCTACGAAGATCTGTGGTAGCGGGGGAAAATGAGCAGTTCTTC. V gene TRBV4-3 combines with J gene TRBJ2-1, with 9 bases aligning to TRBD2. Unmatched junction bases numbered 17, after V lost 4 bases and J lost 7 bases. The CDR3 has 18 residues. Germline V gives CDR1 LGHNA, CDR2 YSLEER.

The CDR3 is CASSYQGWSGEAFF. DNA of the CDR3: TGCGCCAGCAGCTATCAGGGGTGGTCGGGTGAAGCTTTCTTT. The chain couples TRBV5-1 to TRBJ1-1; D possibly corresponds to TRBD1 (6 bases). This CDR3 spans 14 amino acids. V was cut by 3 bases and J by 7 bases, with 16 bases left in between. Germline V lookup: CDR1 SGHRS, CDR2 YFSETQ. Full variable domain (remainder filled in from reference TRBV5-1 and TRBJ1-1): KAGVTQTPRYLIKTRGQQVTLSCSPISGHRSVSWYQQTPGQGLQFLFEYFSETQRNKGNFPGRFSGRQFSNSRSEMNVSTLELGDSALYLCASSYQGWSGEAFFGQGTRLTVV.

This clone was detected once. The chain joins TRBV6-6 to TRBJ2-1; D uncertain. The ends were cut back, 4 bases at V and 2 bases at J, with 9 bases in the middle. This CDR3 spans 14 amino acids. The germline V gene has CDR1 MNHNY and CDR2 SVGAGI (reference sequence). The CDR3 DNA follows: TGTGCCAGCAGTTCTCGACAAACCTACAATGAGCAGTTCTTC. Protein sequence: CASSSRQTYNEQFF.

This chain links TRBV11-2 with TRBJ2-1, with D possibly TRBD1 on 5 matching bases. The CDR3 is 14 amino acids. Trimming cost V 4 bases and J 0 bases, with 7 bases left between them. Germline values: CDR1 SGHAT, CDR2 FQNNGV. In DNA form, the CDR3 reads TGTGCCAGCAGCTCTGACAGCTCCTACAATGAGCAGTTCTTC. It translates to CASSSDSSYNEQFF.

The rearrangement links TRBV10-3 to TRBJ2-7; the D gene is possibly TRBD2 (6 bases). Germline loops: CDR1 ENHRY, CDR2 SYGVKD. The CDR3 totals 12 residues. Trimming left V 0 bases short and J 7 bases short, with 7 bases between. CDR3 coding DNA: TGTGCCATCAGTGAGTCTGGGGGGGAGCAGTACTTC. The encoded protein is CAISESGGEQYF.

The V gene is TRBV6-6, the J gene TRBJ2-7; TRBD1 aligns across 9 bases. J gave up 3 bases and V 6 bases, and 6 bases lay outside the gene matches. The CDR3 totals 14 residues. Germline V lookup: CDR1 MNHNY, CDR2 SVGAGI (reference sequence). CDR3 region: CASRDGTGLYEQYF. CDR3 nucleotides: TGTGCCAGCAGGGATGGGACAGGGCTCTACGAGCAGTACTTC.

The rearrangement joins TRBV14 to TRBJ1-3; D ambiguous. V lost 1 base, J lost 0 bases, and 10 bases lay in between. CDR1 SGHDN and CDR2 FVKESK come from the germline V gene. The CDR3 is 16 residues long. The CDR3 region is CASSQVYRYSGNTIYF. In DNA, the CDR3 is TGTGCCAGCAGCCAAGTATACAGATACTCTGGAAACACCATATATTTT.

The CDR3, as DNA: TGCGCCAGCAGCCAAGCTACCGGAACTAATGAAAAACTGTTTTTT. It codes for CASSQATGTNEKLFF. The rearrangement uses TRBV4-3 and TRBJ1-4; D uncertain. Looked up from germline, CDR1 is LGHNA and CDR2 is YSLEER. The V end was cut by 1 base, the J end by 1 base, with 7 bases between. The CDR3 contains 15 residues.

This chain links TRBV4-1 with TRBJ2-7; the match to TRBD2 covers 10 bases. The trim removed 4 bases at V and 7 bases at J, leaving 7 bases unmatched. There are 14 residues in the CDR3. Germline loops: CDR1 MGHRA, CDR2 YSYEKL. CDR3 in amino acids: CASSLSGGAGEQYF. The CDR3 nucleotides are TGCGCCAGCAGCCTAAGCGGGGGGGCCGGGGAGCAGTACTTC.

This clone was found a few times. The chain joins TRBV7-6 to TRBJ2-1, with D possibly matching TRBD1 (5 bases). The CDR3 consists of 13 residues. Deletions cut 3 bases from V and 6 bases from J, with 9 bases between. Looked up from germline, CDR1 is SGHVS and CDR2 is FNYEAQ. CDR3 residues: CASSLTALNEQFF. The CDR3 nucleotides read TGTGCCAGCAGCTTGACAGCCCTCAATGAGCAGTTCTTC.

The genes are TRBV7-9 and TRBJ1-1; D is uncertain. The CDR3 runs 14 residues. V shed 3 bases and J shed 0 bases, with 8 bases lying between them. The V gene's germline CDR1 is SEHNR and CDR2 FQNEAQ (reference sequence). The CDR3 DNA is TGTGCCAGCAGCTTTCGGGGTTTGAACACTGAAGCTTTCTTT. It codes for CASSFRGLNTEAFF.

J is TRBJ2-7 and V is TRBV6-1; 9 positions match TRBD1. Germline V gene data show CDR1 as MNHNS and CDR2 as SASEGT. Losses at the gene ends were 3 bases for V and 3 bases for J; bases not matched to a gene: 6. The CDR3 is 15 residues long. Here the CDR3 reads CASSEGQGNIYEQYF. CDR3 sequence (DNA): TGTGCCAGCAGTGAGGGACAGGGAAATATCTACGAGCAGTACTTC.

The V call is TRBV7-2, the J call TRBJ1-2; D not resolved. Trimming pared 1 base from V and 4 bases from J, leaving 10 bases between. The CDR3 consists of 14 residues. CDR1 SGHTA and CDR2 FQGNSA come from the germline V gene. The CDR3 here is CASSLGGSAYGYTF. In nucleotides, the CDR3 is TGTGCCAGCAGCTTAGGCGGCAGTGCCTATGGCTACACCTTC. The entire variable domain, with the rest obtained from reference TRBV7-2 and TRBJ1-2, is as follows: GAGVSQSPSNKVTEKGKDVELRCDPISGHTALYWYRQSLGQGLEFLIYFQGNSAPDKSGLPSDRFSAERTGGSVSTLTIQRTQQEDSAVYLCASSLGGSAYGYTFGSGTRLTVV.

The chain combines TRBV4-1 with TRBJ2-2; D is uncertain. The germline gives CDR1 MGHRA, CDR2 YSYEKL. The ends were cut back, 0 bases at V and 0 bases at J, with 5 bases in the middle. This CDR3 has 15 amino acids. Here the CDR3 reads CASSQDSTNTGELFF. DNA for the CDR3: TGCGCCAGCAGCCAAGATTCTACGAACACCGGGGAGCTGTTTTTT.

The chain joins TRBV27 to TRBJ2-7; the match to TRBD2 covers 10 bases. The CDR3 covers 15 residues. The trim removed 2 bases at V and 3 bases at J, leaving 4 bases unmatched. Germline assignment: CDR1 MNHEY and CDR2 SMNVEV (reference sequence). CDR3 DNA sequence: TGTGCCAGCAGTTTAACAGCGGGGGGGATCTACGAGCAGTACTTC. The encoded protein is CASSLTAGGIYEQYF.

This clone has just a few counts. V gene TRBV28 combines with J gene TRBJ1-1; D is uncertain. Trimming cost V 4 bases and J 6 bases, with 9 bases left between them. Per the germline V gene, CDR1 is MDHEN and CDR2 is SYDVKM. This CDR3 region has 12 residues. CDR3 sequence reads: CASSWEAAEAFF. In DNA form, the CDR3 reads TGTGCCAGCAGTTGGGAGGCCGCTGAAGCTTTCTTT. The whole variable domain, filled in from reference TRBV28 and TRBJ1-1, reads DVKVTQSSRYLVKRTGEKVFLECVQDMDHENMFWYRQDPGLGLRLIYFSYDVKMKEKGDIPEGYSVSREKKERFSLILESASTNQTSMYLCASSWEAAEAFFGQGTRLTVV.

In regard to this clone: No conserved phenylalanine or tryptophan is present at the end of the CDR3, so a read error is the likely explanation. The rearrangement links TRBV7-8 to TRBJ1-5; a weak D match, TRBD1 (6 bases). CDR3 length: 13 residues. Trimming removed 5 bases from V and 4 bases from J, with 9 bases in between. The germline V gene encodes CDR1 SGHVS and CDR2 FQNEAQ. The CDR3 loop is CASSGGTNQPQHL. The CDR3 DNA follows: TGTGCCAGCAGCGGGGGCACAAATCAGCCCCAGCATCTT.

The chain employs TRBV2 and TRBJ2-5, with 8 bases aligning to TRBD2. This CDR3 region has 14 residues. CDR1 is SNHLY and CDR2 is FYNNEI in the germline V gene. V was pared by 7 bases and J by 0 bases, with 4 bases of the junction left unmatched. The CDR3 here is CASTRGGDQETQYF. CDR3 bases: TGTGCCAGCACCCGGGGGGGGGACCAAGAGACCCAGTACTTC.

The chain uses TRBV6-6 and TRBJ2-5; D is unresolved. CDR3 length: 12 amino acids. CDR1 is MNHNY, CDR2 SVGAGI, per germline (reference sequence). Between the trimmed V and J ends, which lost 6 bases and 4 bases, there was a span of 9 bases. CDR3 nucleotides: TGTGCCAGCAGCCCTCGGGTAGAGACCCAGTACTTC. It is translated as CASSPRVETQYF.

A single count supports this clone. This rearrangement joins TRBV4-3 to TRBJ1-4; 7 bases agree with TRBD1. Germline values: CDR1 LGHNA, CDR2 YSLEER. Trimming at V came to 3 bases and at J to 1 base, leaving 5 bases not matched to a gene. The CDR3 runs to 16 residues. The DNA of the CDR3 is TGCGCCAGCAGCCAGGGGACAGTTCTAACTAATGAAAAACTGTTTTTT. As protein: CASSQGTVLTNEKLFF.

The V call is TRBV5-1, the J call TRBJ2-7; 8 bases are a match to TRBD1. This CDR3 spans 15 amino acids. Per germline, CDR1 SGHRS and CDR2 YFSETQ. V trimming: 0 bases; J trimming: 6 bases; junction bases outside the gene matches: 8. The CDR3, as DNA: TGCGCCAGCAGCTTGGGGGGGCTAACAGGGGGCGAGCAGTACTTC. Protein sequence: CASSLGGLTGGEQYF.